This TCR beta chain was retrieved from a study of T-cell reconstitution after alpha-beta-depleted transplantation in children. This clonotype was counted ten times or more. The TCRbeta library incorporated unique molecular identifiers. TCRdb re-called the PCR reads with MiXCR, one entry per CDR3 protein. The sample has 380,000 or so distinct CDR3 sequences; about 14% are singletons. In germline, CDR1 is SGHRS, CDR2 YFSETQ. CDR3 size: 15 residues. The J segment lost 0 bases and the V segment lost 4 bases, leaving 4 bases of the junction unmatched. Sequences were derived from PBMCs, sampled from the stem cell graft. The V gene is TRBV5-1, the J gene TRBJ2-1, with 7 bases lining up with TRBD1. This receptor was taken from a human donor who donated a stem cell graft to a child with Fanconi anemia. This chain's CDR3 is CASSLGQVSYNEQFF. The CDR3 nucleotides are TGCGCCAGCAGCCTCGGACAGGTCTCCTACAATGAGCAGTTCTTC.